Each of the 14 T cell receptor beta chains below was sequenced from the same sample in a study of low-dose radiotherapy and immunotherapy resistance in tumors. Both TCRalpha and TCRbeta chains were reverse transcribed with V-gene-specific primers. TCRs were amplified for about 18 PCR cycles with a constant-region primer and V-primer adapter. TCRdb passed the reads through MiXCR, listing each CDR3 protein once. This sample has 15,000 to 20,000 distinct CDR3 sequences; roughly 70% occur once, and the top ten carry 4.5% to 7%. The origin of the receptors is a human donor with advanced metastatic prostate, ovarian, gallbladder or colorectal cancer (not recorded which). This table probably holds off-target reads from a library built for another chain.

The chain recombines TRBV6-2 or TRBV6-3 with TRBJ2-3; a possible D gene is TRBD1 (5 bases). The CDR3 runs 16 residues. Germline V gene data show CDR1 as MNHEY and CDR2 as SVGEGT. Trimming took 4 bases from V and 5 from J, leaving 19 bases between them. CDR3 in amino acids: CASSFKPWTSGDTQYF. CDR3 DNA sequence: TGTGCCAGCAGTTTCAAACCGTGGACAAGTGGAGATACGCAGTATTTT.

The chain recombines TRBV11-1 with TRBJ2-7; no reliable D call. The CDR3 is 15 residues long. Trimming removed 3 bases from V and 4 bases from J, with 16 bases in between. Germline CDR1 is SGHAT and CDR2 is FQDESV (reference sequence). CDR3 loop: CASSFSLDPFYEQYF. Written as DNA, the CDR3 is TGTGCCAGCAGCTTCTCTCTGGATCCCTTTTACGAGCAGTACTTC.

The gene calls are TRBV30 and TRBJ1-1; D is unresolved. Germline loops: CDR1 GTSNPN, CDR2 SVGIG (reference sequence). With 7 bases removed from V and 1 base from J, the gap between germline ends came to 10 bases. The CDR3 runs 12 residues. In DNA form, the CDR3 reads TGTGCCTCGCACTACGGGAACACTGAAGCTTTCTTT. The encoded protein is CASHYGNTEAFF.

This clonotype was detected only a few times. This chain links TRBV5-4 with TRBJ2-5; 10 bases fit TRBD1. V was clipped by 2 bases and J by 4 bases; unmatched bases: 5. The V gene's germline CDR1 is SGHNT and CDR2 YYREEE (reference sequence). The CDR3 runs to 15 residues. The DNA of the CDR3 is TGTGCCAGCAGCTTAACGGGACAGGGGCCAGAGACCCAGTACTTC. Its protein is CASSLTGQGPETQYF.

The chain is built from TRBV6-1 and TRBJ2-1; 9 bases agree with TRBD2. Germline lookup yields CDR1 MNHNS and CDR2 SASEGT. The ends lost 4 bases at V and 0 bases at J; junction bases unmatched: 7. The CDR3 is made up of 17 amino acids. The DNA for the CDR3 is TGTGCCAGCAGTGTGGGACTAGCTCGGAGCTCCTACAATGAGCAGTTCTTC. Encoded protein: CASSVGLARSSYNEQFF.

In nucleotides, the CDR3 is TGTGCCAGCAGTTTACCTGGAGGGGACAGGGGGACCTACAATGAGCAGTTCTTC. It specifies CASSLPGGDRGTYNEQFF. This sequence joins TRBV28 and TRBJ2-1; 11 nucleotides line up with TRBD1. Germline-derived CDR1 and CDR2 are MDHEN and SYDVKM. CDR3 length equals 18 residues. Trimming removed 2 bases from V and 2 bases from J; junction bases left unmatched: 8.

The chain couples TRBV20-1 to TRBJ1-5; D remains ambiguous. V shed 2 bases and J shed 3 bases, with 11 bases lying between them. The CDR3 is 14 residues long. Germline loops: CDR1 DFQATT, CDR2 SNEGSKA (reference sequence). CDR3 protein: CSARRNGFNQPQHF. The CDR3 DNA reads TGCAGTGCTAGACGGAACGGTTTCAATCAGCCCCAGCATTTT.

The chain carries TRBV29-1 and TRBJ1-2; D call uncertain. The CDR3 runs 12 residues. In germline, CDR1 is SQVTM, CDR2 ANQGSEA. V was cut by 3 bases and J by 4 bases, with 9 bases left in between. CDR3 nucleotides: TGCAGCGTTGATTCTCCGGGCTATGGCTACACCTTC. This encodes CSVDSPGYGYTF.

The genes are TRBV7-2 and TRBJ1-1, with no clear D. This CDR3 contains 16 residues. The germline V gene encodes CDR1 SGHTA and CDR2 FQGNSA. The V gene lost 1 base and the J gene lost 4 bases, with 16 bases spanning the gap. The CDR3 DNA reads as TGTGCCAGCAGCTTAGTCCCCCCGGGGTTGAGCACTGAAGCTTTCTTT. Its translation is CASSLVPPGLSTEAFF.

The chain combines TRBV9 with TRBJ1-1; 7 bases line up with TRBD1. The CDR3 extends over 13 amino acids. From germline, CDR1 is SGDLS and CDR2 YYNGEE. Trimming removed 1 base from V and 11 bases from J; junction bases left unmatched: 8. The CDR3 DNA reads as TGTGCCAGCAGCGTAAAACGACAGGGAACGGCTTTCTTT. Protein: CASSVKRQGTAFF.

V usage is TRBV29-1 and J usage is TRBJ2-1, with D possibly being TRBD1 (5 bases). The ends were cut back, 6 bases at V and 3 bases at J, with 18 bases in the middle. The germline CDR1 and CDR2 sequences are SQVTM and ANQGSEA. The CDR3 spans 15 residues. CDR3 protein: CSVFSARANYNEQFF. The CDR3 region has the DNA TGCAGCGTGTTCTCTGCCAGGGCCAACTACAATGAGCAGTTCTTC.

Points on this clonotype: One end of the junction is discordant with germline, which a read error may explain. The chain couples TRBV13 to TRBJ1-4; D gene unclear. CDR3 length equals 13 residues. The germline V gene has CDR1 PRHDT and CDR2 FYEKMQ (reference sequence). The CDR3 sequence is CASSSNNNEQLFF. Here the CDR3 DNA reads TGTGCCAGCAGCTCGAACAACAATGAACAACTGTTTTTT.

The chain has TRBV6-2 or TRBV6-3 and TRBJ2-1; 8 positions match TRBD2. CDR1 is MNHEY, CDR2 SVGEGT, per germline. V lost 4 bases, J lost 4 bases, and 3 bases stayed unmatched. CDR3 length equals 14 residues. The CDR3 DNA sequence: TGTGCCAGCAGTTCAAAGCGGGGGTACAATGAGCAGTTCTTC. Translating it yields CASSSKRGYNEQFF.

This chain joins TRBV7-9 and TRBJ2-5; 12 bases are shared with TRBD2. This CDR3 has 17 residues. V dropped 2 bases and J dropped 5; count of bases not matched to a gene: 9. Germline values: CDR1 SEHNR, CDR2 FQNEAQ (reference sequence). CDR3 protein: CASSLTSGRYQAETQYF. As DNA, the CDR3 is TGTGCCAGCAGCTTAACTAGCGGGAGGTATCAGGCCGAGACCCAGTACTTC.